This T cell receptor beta chain was documented in a study of cytomegalovirus exposure and HLA in healthy donors (TCRdb year 2017). Some background on the complete study: An earlier analysis of 587 of the donors reported approximately 270 Gb of sequence data and more than 90 million unique TCR beta sequences from 150 million to 200 million T cells. Along with the approximately 650-subject first cohort, a separate validation cohort of roughly 110 different subjects was used. The study aimed to test whether cataloging public T cell receptors could reveal signatures of past pathogen exposure. A later genetic analysis used genome-wide SNP genotypes for about 60% of the 666 donors, treating that subset as a discovery cohort. Of the 300 to 450 genotyped donors, around 81% fell in the genetic ancestry cluster associated with self-reported Caucasian donors. An earlier analysis of approximately 580 of the donors used high-throughput TCR beta sequencing to judge whether each TCR beta V gene segment behaved as functional or pseudogenic. HLA typing included class I and class II loci at four-digit resolution. High-throughput TCR immunosequencing, statistical association of individual TCRs with disease status, and machine learning were combined to predict cytomegalovirus infection status. The number of typed donors differed by locus: about 620-630 for A, B, C, DRB1 and DQB1; 500 to 550 for DQA1; some 590 for DPA1; and about 450 for DPB1. Every discovery cohort repertoire had been produced on one sequencing platform. Among 300 to 500 genotyped donors of the cohort, an average of approximately 200,000 unique TCR beta nucleotide sequences was sequenced per donor, of which about 19% were non-productive. A later analysis re-examined previously published TCR beta repertoires from 500 to 700 donors and added high-resolution HLA genotyping to investigate patterns of TCR occurrence. The later analysis used no new phenotypic data to find candidate immune exposures, relying instead on TCR beta sequences and their occurrence across donors. The study profiled the T cell repertoires of 500 to 800 subjects by immunosequencing and related them to cytomegalovirus serostatus. Four to six DR-DQ haplotypes were handled as single units for association and clustering because linkage in the cohort was strong. About 320 gigabases of sequencing data and approximately 80 million unique TCR sequences were included in an early release covering several hundred HLA-typed donors. Donor age, sex, ethnicity and CMV serostatus were collected together with the repertoire data. Study-wide conclusions, independent of this receptor: In an earlier analysis of 587 of the donors, most TCR beta V segments appeared in productive rearrangements about 90% or about 30% of the time, broadly matching IMGT annotations. For the cohort, immune exposure information was limited to CMV serostatus. A few of the identified cytomegalovirus-associated TCR beta chains were confirmed in vitro to be specific for cytomegalovirus antigens. Correlated functional status among segregating V segments might be attributable to linkage disequilibrium, but an unknown experimental factor could not be ruled out. The classifier was reported to diagnose cytomegalovirus status with high specificity and sensitivity in both the original and validation cohorts. Compared with equally common non-associated chains, HLA-associated TCR beta chains in a later analysis were more clonally expanded and had lower generation probabilities. According to the authors, the approach could potentially be generalized to other disease states and immunological phenotypes. Because counts were too low, approximately 15 rarely observed V segments, including chromosome 9 orphons, were excluded from the earlier analysis of several hundred of the donors. A cluster of highly shared sequence variants was judged likely to be a technical artifact of the sequencing pipeline. The 87-base-pair reads could not distinguish some IMGT-functional V segments, including TRBV6-2 and TRBV6-3, so those segments were excluded. According to a later genetic analysis, donors in an Asian-associated ancestry cluster had fewer N-insertions in productive TCRs than the roughly 700-donor mean. Because some donors lacked HLA typing at each locus, the association tests relied only on the typed subset. Assigning TCR associations to individual alleles was difficult when HLA alleles, especially DR and DQ, strongly co-occurred. Specific HLA alleles were associated with 18,000 or so TCR beta sequences at a false discovery rate of 0.05 in a later analysis. In a later analysis, the rate of TCR association differed among HLA loci, with DRB1 alleles having the most associated TCRs and HLA-C alleles having the fewest. Across donors, most TCR sequences were observed very rarely, whereas some public TCRs were present in many individuals. In a later analysis, several top co-occurrence clusters were reported to appear linked to parvovirus B19, influenza, CMV and Epstein-Barr virus. V-gene and J-gene trimming of TCR beta chains was associated with a missense DCLRE1C variant in a later genetic analysis, and the association was replicated in an independent cohort. A further reported finding was that TCR beta sequences accurately predicted the HLA-A and HLA-B alleles for most subjects in the first cohort. In a later analysis, most CMV-associated TCR beta chains were found to appear HLA-restricted, with HLA associations seemingly driven largely by CMV exposure. The presence/absence analyses assumed that sequencing depth was roughly uniform across donors, and that assumption may not be true. In the study, 150 to 200 TCR beta chains were listed as associated with cytomegalovirus. This cohort had only TCR beta chains sequenced, and the lack of alpha or paired-chain data limited which features could be detected.

Its CDR3 holds 15 amino acids, cysteine through phenylalanine. Here the CDR3 DNA is all that survives: 45 bases in frame from base 1. V is trimmed back by 5 bases and J by 8 bases, and the junction contains 8 bases that no gene match accounts for. The germline V gene (reference sequence) gives CDR1 as SEHNR and CDR2 as FQNEAQ. The library came from the immunoSEQ multiplex PCR assay. The multiplex PCR relied on a mix of 60 forward primers for TCR Vbeta segments and 13 reverse primers for TCR Jbeta segments. The CDR3 region of rearranged TCR beta genes was amplified from genomic DNA with a multiplex PCR assay. The amplified TCR beta libraries were sequenced on the Illumina HiSeq System as 87-base-pair reads. Per the source publication's procedure: Across the 600 to 700 repertoires, a later analysis counted roughly 84 million unique TCR beta chains, about 10 million of which were shared by at least two donors. A nearest-neighbor algorithm error-corrected the raw reads and collapsed the reads into unique sequences, merging closely related sequences to remove PCR and sequencing errors. CDR3 sequences were aligned to IMGT reference sequences to assign V, D and J gene segments. For a sequence to be retained, at least a six-nucleotide match to both a V gene segment and a J gene segment was required. A rearrangement counted as productive if the CDR3 had no stop codons and remained in frame with V and J, and every other rearrangement counted as non-productive. Following IMGT convention, CDR3 was defined as the stretch from the second conserved V-encoded cysteine up to the conserved J-encoded phenylalanine. In an earlier analysis of around 640 of the donors, sequences lacking an unambiguous match to a single V gene segment were excluded. In an earlier analysis of roughly 600 of the donors, a V segment was called functional when productive rearrangements were above 56.7%, and segregating when the standard deviation between donors exceeded 5%. To diagnose cytomegalovirus status from the catalog of TCR beta chain sequences, a statistical classification framework was built. V and J gene assignment, in a later analysis, came from comparing TCR nucleotide sequences with IMGT/GENE-DB human TR gene sequences. In a later analysis, CDR3 sequences and most-parsimonious VDJ recombination scenarios were assigned using the TCRdist pipeline. In a later analysis, each TCR beta chain was defined by its CDR3 amino acid sequence together with its V-gene family, and reads lacking a unique V-gene family were excluded. As a way to deal with suspected cross-contamination and a sequencing artifact, a later analysis dropped nearly 600 nucleotide sequences that were highly shared and had low generation probability. In a later analysis, a clonal expansion index was calculated for each public chain from normalized within-repertoire ranks of inferred template counts. In a later analysis, generation probabilities were computed using a VDJ recombination model fitted to out-of-frame rearrangements, and the results were checked against IGoR. Hypergeometric tests were used in a later analysis to score TCR-TCR, TCR-HLA and TCR-CMV co-occurrence, with a repertoire-size bias correction applied to the TCR pairs. False discovery rates were estimated in a later analysis by permuting HLA or CMV assignments 20 times. In a later analysis, co-occurring TCRs were grouped using DBSCAN, with TCRdist sequence similarity added in when clustering inside HLA-allele-positive subsets. Repertoires with fewer than 30,000 or more than 120,000 public chains were left out of co-occurrence clustering, as were several repertoires with anomalous nucleotide sharing. Imported from immuneACCESS, the table was reduced by TCRdb to in-frame sequences with V and J called. These copies leave out some clones; in studies compared against another copy, an unresolved V gene accounts for under half, and the cause of the remainder is not known. Clonal size and the V and J genes are those of that table, whereas D and trimming came from the DNA. The sample profile shows about 130,000 clones; over 70% of them were found once. The top ten hold approximately 4% of the sample.

On this clone: The target of this receptor is not known. One base away there is no much larger clone; base qualities are not given.

The cohort consisted of 650 to 700 healthy bone marrow donors. All cohort members were sampled while nominally healthy, although unrecorded immune exposures were likely present. The donor was CMV seropositive and was included in the group of 289 seropositive cohort members. Each donor provided a peripheral blood sample, and peripheral blood mononuclear cells were used for TCR beta sequencing. The Qiagen DNeasy Blood Extraction Kit was used to extract genomic DNA from the blood cell samples. Source material: PBMCs. The source is a man aged 18 to 29 in good health and CMV-seropositive. The rearrangement combines TRBV7-9 with TRBJ1-4; 10 bases in the junction line up with TRBD1. The DNA sequence follows: TGTGCCAGCAGCCAGCGACAGGGGGCAGGAGAAAAACTGTTTTTT. Its amino acids are CASSQRQGAGEKLFF. The entire variable domain, with the stretches around the CDR3 drawn from the reference TRBV7-9 and TRBJ1-4 proteins, is DTGVSQNPRHKITKRGQNVTFRCDPISEHNRLYWYRQTLGQGPEFLTYFQNEAQLEKSRLLSDRFSAERPKGSFSTLEIQRTEQGDSAMYLCASSQRQGAGEKLFFGSGTQLSVL.